The entry below describes one T cell receptor (beta chain). This sample is part of a study of blood T cell repertoires in COVID-19. Study as a whole: Material from acute and convalescent COVID-19 was sourced from the United States, Italy and Spain. In each case, the material was cDNA or gDNA derived from T cells, B-cell-depleted T cells, or PBMCs.

CDR1 MNHEY and CDR2 SMNVEV come from the germline V gene (reference sequence). Trimming took 5 bases from V and 4 from J, leaving 8 bases between them. This CDR3 is built from 12 residues. The authors' processing: Estimation of nucleated cell counts was performed using reference gene primer amplification. Produced via immunoSEQ multiplex PCR; TCRdb's table is partial and in-frame only. D and trimming come from the DNA, and the V and J calls and clone size come from that table. The top ten clones hold around 5.1% of a sample with around 37,000 clones, about nine tenths of them seen once. Sequencing was performed on peripheral blood. This clonotype originated in a woman of 80 years or more with acute or convalescent COVID-19. V is TRBV27 and J is TRBJ2-5; no firm D call. The CDR3 nucleotides read TGTGCCAGCAGTAAAGGCGGAGAGACCCAGTACTTC. Amino acid sequence: CASSKGGETQYF.